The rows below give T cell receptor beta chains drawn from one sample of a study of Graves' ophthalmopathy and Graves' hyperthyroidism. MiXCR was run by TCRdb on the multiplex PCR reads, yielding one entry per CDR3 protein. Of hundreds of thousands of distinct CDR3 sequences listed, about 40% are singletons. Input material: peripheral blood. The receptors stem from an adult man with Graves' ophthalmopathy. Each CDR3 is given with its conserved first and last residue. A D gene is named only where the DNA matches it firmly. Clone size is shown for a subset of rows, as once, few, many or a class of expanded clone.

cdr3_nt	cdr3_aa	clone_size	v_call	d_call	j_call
TGTGCCAGCAGTGAAAGTCCTTGGACAGGGGATACTGAAGCTTTCTTT	CASSESPWTGDTEAFF	NA	TRBV2	TRBD1	TRBJ1-1
TGTGCCACCAGAGAAGATCGGACATCCCTTGGCGGCTACACCTTC	CATREDRTSLGGYTF	NA	TRBV15	NA	TRBJ1-2
TGTGCCAGCGGAGCGGGAGGTAGAGAGACCCAGTACTTC	CASGAGGRETQYF	many	TRBV6-5	TRBD2	TRBJ2-5
TGTGCCAGCAGCTCGCTGAGGCCGGGGGCGTATGGAAACACCATATATTTT	CASSSLRPGAYGNTIYF	many	TRBV7-8	NA	TRBJ1-3
TGTGCCAGCAGCCAGGGACAGGGGTTTCTTCAGCCCCAGTACTTC	CASSQGQGFLQPQYF	NA	TRBV12-3/TRBV12-4	TRBD1	TRBJ2-5
TGTGCCAGCAGTGACCAGACAGGGGCCCCTGAAGCTTTCTTT	CASSDQTGAPEAFF	NA	TRBV6-6	TRBD1	TRBJ1-1
TGTGCCAGCAGTGGGGGACTTCAAGAGACCCAGTACTTC	CASSGGLQETQYF	few	TRBV2	NA	TRBJ2-5
TGCGCCAGCAGCTTGTCTGGGTTGGCGAACACTGAAGCTTTCTTT	CASSLSGLANTEAFF	few	TRBV5-1	NA	TRBJ1-1
TGTGCCAGCAGCCAAGAATTGGACACTGAAGCTTTCTTT	CASSQELDTEAFF	NA	TRBV7-2	NA	TRBJ1-1
TGCGCCAGCAGTCTAATGACTAGCTGGGAGACCCAGTACTTC	CASSLMTSWETQYF	NA	TRBV4-1	TRBD2	TRBJ2-5
TGTGCCAGCACCTTGCAAGGCGGCTATGGCTACACCTTC	CASTLQGGYGYTF	many	TRBV7-9	NA	TRBJ1-2
TGCGCCAGCAGCCCCGGTCGAGCTAGCGGGAACTACGAGCAGTGCTTC	CASSPGRASGNYEQCF	NA	TRBV7-2	TRBD2	TRBJ2-7
TGTGCCATACAGGGGGCTGGGGCCAACGTCCTGACTTTC	CAIQGAGANVLTF	few	TRBV6-5	TRBD1	TRBJ2-6
TGTGCCAGCAGCTTTGGTGGGCCGGGAAAAAATCAGCCCCAGCATTTT	CASSFGGPGKNQPQHF	many	TRBV7-3	NA	TRBJ1-5
TGTGCCACCAGCACCGGAGGGTTGGCGGGGACGCAGTATTTT	CATSTGGLAGTQYF	NA	TRBV15	NA	TRBJ2-3
TGTGCCAGCAGTGTGATCCGACCGGGACACTACTCTGGGGCCAACGTCCTGACTTTC	CASSVIRPGHYSGANVLTF	NA	TRBV2	NA	TRBJ2-6
TGTGCCAGCAGCTTACGGGCGGGGGATCAAGAGACCCAGTACTTC	CASSLRAGDQETQYF	many	TRBV7-9	TRBD2	TRBJ2-5
TGTGCCAGCAGCGCTAGACAGGAACAAGAGACCCAGTACTTC	CASSARQEQETQYF	NA	TRBV7-6	NA	TRBJ2-5
TGTGCCAGCAGTTTCTTCGAAGGCACCGGGGAGCTGTTTTTT	CASSFFEGTGELFF	few	TRBV12-3/TRBV12-4	NA	TRBJ2-2
TGTGCCAGCAGCTTCACGACAGGGTACTATGGCTACACCTTC	CASSFTTGYYGYTF	many	TRBV7-2	TRBD1	TRBJ1-2
TGTGCCAGCAGCCATCCGAACGTGAGACAGAACTCTTGGCCCCAGCATTTT	CASSHPNVRQNSWPQHF	NA	TRBV2	NA	TRBJ1-5
TGTGCCAGCAGCTTAGGCATCGGGCAGTCCTACGAGCAGTACTTC	CASSLGIGQSYEQYF	many	TRBV7-2	NA	TRBJ2-7
TGTGCCAGCAGTCATCTATCGGGACAGACCGGGGAGCTGTTTTTT	CASSHLSGQTGELFF	NA	TRBV12-3/TRBV12-4	TRBD1	TRBJ2-2
TGTGCCAGTAGTATGGGGGACAGGCTAGGGGAGACCCAGTACTTC	CASSMGDRLGETQYF	many	TRBV19	TRBD1	TRBJ2-5
TGCAGTGCTAGGTTCAGGGAAAGCAACGAGCAGTACTTC	CSARFRESNEQYF	NA	TRBV20-1	NA	TRBJ2-7
TGTGCCATCAGTCCCCAAGGGAACCATAATGGCTACACCTTC	CAISPQGNHNGYTF	once	TRBV10-3	NA	TRBJ1-2
TGTGCCAGCAGTGAAGACCCGGGGAGAAACTATGGCTACACCTTC	CASSEDPGRNYGYTF	NA	TRBV2	NA	TRBJ1-2
TGTGCCAGCAGCCCACGGGGGGGGGGCATTCAGTACTTC	CASSPRGGGIQYF	NA	TRBV7-2	TRBD2	TRBJ2-4
TGTGCCAGCTCACCACCCGGGACGGGGTACATGAACACTGAAGCTTTCTTT	CASSPPGTGYMNTEAFF	NA	TRBV11-1	NA	TRBJ1-1
TGTGCCAGCTCACCACTTAGGGACACTGAAGCTTTCTTT	CASSPLRDTEAFF	NA	TRBV18	NA	TRBJ1-1
TGCGCCAGCAAAGCTTGGTCACGGGCGGGCGACGGTCAGAGGGGAAGCACTGAAGCTTTCTTT	CASKAWSRAGDGQRGSTEAFF	NA	TRBV5-1	NA	TRBJ1-1
TGCAGTGCTAGAGGGAGGGAAGCCGGAGGCTACACCTTC	CSARGREAGGYTF	many	TRBV20-1	NA	TRBJ1-2
TGTGCCAGCAGTTTACAGGGAGCCGCTGGAAACACCATATATTTT	CASSLQGAAGNTIYF	many	TRBV9	NA	TRBJ1-3
TGCGCCAGCGGAGGGCTGTACGGTCAGCCCCAGCATTTT	CASGGLYGQPQHF	NA	TRBV10-1	NA	TRBJ1-5
TGTGCCAGCAGCTTAGATGGGACAGACGGCTACACCTTC	CASSLDGTDGYTF	NA	TRBV7-9	TRBD1	TRBJ1-2
TGTGCCAGCAGCCAAGGGACACTCGGGTCACCCCTCCACTTT	CASSQGTLGSPLHF	many	TRBV9	NA	TRBJ1-6
TGTGCCAGCAGGCCGGGACTTCTAGAAAACGACGAGCAGTACTTC	CASRPGLLENDEQYF	NA	TRBV6-1	NA	TRBJ2-7
TGCAGTGCTAGAGTGCAACACCTCAGCCCGGGGGACTATGGCTACACCTTC	CSARVQHLSPGDYGYTF	NA	TRBV20-1	NA	TRBJ1-2
TGTGCCACCAGTGATTTAACCCGGTGGCAATACACTGAAGCTTTCTTT	CATSDLTRWQYTEAFF	many	TRBV24-1	NA	TRBJ1-1
TGTGCCAGCAGTCACGGACGGGGACAGCCCCAGCATTTT	CASSHGRGQPQHF	many	TRBV27	NA	TRBJ1-5
TGTGCCATAAATAGCGGGGGGGACGGTGGCTACACCTTC	CAINSGGDGGYTF	NA	TRBV10-3	NA	TRBJ1-2
TGTGCCAGCAGTGAGACTAGCGGTGGAGATACGCAGTACTTC	CASSETSGGDTQYF	NA	TRBV7-2	TRBD2	TRBJ2-7
TGTGCCACCAGCGTTGATCAGGGACCTTACTACGAGCAGTACTTC	CATSVDQGPYYEQYF	NA	TRBV15	NA	TRBJ2-7
TGTGCCAGCAGCTTACCAAGGGACAGGGTCTACGAGCAGTACTTC	CASSLPRDRVYEQYF	many	TRBV7-9	TRBD1	TRBJ2-7
TGTGCCAGCAGCACGAATCAGTATCAGCCCCAGCATTTT	CASSTNQYQPQHF	NA	TRBV2	NA	TRBJ1-5
TGTGCCAGCTCACCACCATCGGGAGACTGTGGCTACACCTTC	CASSPPSGDCGYTF	NA	TRBV14	NA	TRBJ1-2
TGTGCCAGTAGTATCCCCGGGACAACGGGGCGGGAGACCCAGTACTTC	CASSIPGTTGRETQYF	many	TRBV19	NA	TRBJ2-5
TGTGCTGCCACCGGAACAGGGGCCTATGGCTACACCTTC	CAATGTGAYGYTF	NA	TRBV11-2	TRBD1	TRBJ1-2